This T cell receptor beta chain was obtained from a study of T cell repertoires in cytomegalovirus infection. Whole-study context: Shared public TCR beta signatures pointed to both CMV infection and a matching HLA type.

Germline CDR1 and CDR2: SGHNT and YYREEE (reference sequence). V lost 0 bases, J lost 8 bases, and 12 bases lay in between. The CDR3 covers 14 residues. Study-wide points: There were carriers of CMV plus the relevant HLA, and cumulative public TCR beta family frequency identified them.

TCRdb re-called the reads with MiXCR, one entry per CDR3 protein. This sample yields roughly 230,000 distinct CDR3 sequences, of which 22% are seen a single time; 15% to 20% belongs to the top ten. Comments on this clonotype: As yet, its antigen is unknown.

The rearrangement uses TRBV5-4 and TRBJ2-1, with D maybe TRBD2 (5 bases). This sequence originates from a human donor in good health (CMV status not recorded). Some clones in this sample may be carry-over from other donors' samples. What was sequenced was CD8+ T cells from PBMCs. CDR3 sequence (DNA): TGTGCCAGCAGCTTGGTCACAGCAGCGGATGAGCAGTTCTTC. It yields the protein CASSLVTAADEQFF.